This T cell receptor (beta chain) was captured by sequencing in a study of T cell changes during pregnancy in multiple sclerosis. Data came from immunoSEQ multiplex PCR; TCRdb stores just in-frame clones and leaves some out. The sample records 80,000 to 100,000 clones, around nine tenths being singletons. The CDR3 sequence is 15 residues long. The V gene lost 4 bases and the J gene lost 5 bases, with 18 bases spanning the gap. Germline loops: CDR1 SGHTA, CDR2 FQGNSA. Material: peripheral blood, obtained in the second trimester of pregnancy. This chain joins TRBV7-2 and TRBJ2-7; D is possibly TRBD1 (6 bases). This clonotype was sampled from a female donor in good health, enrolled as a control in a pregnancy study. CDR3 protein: CASSYRQGLFDEQYF. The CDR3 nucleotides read TGTGCCAGCAGCTATAGGCAGGGGCTTTTCGACGAGCAGTACTTC.